This T cell receptor beta chain derives from a study of cytomegalovirus exposure and HLA in healthy donors. CDR3 length equals 15 residues. Germline V gives CDR1 MNHEY, CDR2 SVGAGI. Trimming removed 0 bases from V and 1 base from J, with 9 bases in between. Whole-study results and caveats: Cytomegalovirus association was assigned to approximately 160 TCR beta chains. Several top significant clusters appeared, in a later analysis, to be linked to common viral pathogens.

In nominal health when sampled, donors likely had unrecorded immune exposures nonetheless. The study ran its PCR with 60 Vbeta and 13 Jbeta primers. Only in-frame clones appear in the TCRdb table, and some are missing; sequencing was by immunoSEQ multiplex PCR. The sample consists of 120,000 to 150,000 clones, about 64% of them appearing once. This clone turned up a few times. The target antigen is unknown. This TCR was sampled from a man in his fifties or sixties in good health and CMV-seronegative. The specimen sequenced was PBMCs. The chain recombines TRBV6-5 with TRBJ1-1; unclear D gene. CDR3 coding DNA: TGTGCCAGCAGTTACTCGAGGGATTCGAACACTGAAGCTTTCTTT. Encoded protein: CASSYSRDSNTEAFF.